This TCR beta chain was sequenced for a study of shared clonotypes between healthy human individuals (dated by TCRdb to the early 2020s). The study in broad terms: The cohort comprised two women and a few men aged 18 to 49 years. For each donor, three plates each were used for CD4 naive and CD4 memory, two plates were used for CD8 naive, and one plate was used for CD8 memory. To estimate repertoire size and how much clonotype sharing occurs between individuals, the study deeply sequenced the blood TCR repertoires of several healthy adults. Different laboratories and diverse techniques were used to prepare libraries and sequence TCR repertoires, to increase sequencing depth and limit assay-specific biases. Per donor, leukapheresis produced somewhere between about 0.9 and 10 billion PBMCs.

V has 0 bases trimmed and J has 6 bases trimmed; junction bases matching no gene number 6. Reading from cysteine to phenylalanine, the CDR3 counts 16 amino acids. The entry retains the CDR3 DNA only, 48 bases that are in frame from base 1. Reading the germline V gene gives CDR1 MNHEY and CDR2 SVGAGI. Using the deep immunoSEQ assay, TCR CDR3 regions were amplified from genomic DNA by multiplex PCR. For each cell subset, the extracted genomic DNA was distributed evenly across all wells of several immunoSEQ 96-well plates, and each plate served as one replicate. Each replicate PCR for sorted subsets received about 0.2 ug genomic DNA, equal to 28,000 or so T cell genomes. Purified libraries were quantified with a Qubit 3.0 fluorometer, sized on a Bioanalyzer 2100, and re-quantified with the KAPA Library Quantification kit. Each immunoSEQ 96-well plate was sequenced on its own single-read 150-cycle Illumina NextSeq 550 flow cell. In the authors' own workflow: Because the immunoSEQ output included only junctional sequences and no quality scores, the filtering could not be the same as the filtering used for full-length reads. To assign V/J genes and CDR3, sequences were annotated using PyIR, a Python wrapper for IgBLAST v1.9, with IMGT germline references. Any read was removed if the V/J assignment was weak (E-value above 1e-6), the CDR3 was missing, or the read contained stop codons, out-of-frame junctions, or ambiguous translated residues. V3J clonotypes were defined by identical inferred V gene, J gene, and CDR3 amino acid sequence. Percentage overlap between repertoires was computed as shared unique clonotypes divided by the size of the smaller repertoire. Repertoire richness was assessed with RTK rarefaction, the Chao1 estimator, and Recon v2.1 estimates of unobserved clonotypes. Generation probabilities were computed with OLGA for all TCRbeta clonotypes obtained by the gDNA method from four donors. Held by TCRdb, this immuneACCESS table contains in-frame sequences only and omits some clones. Under half of the omission traces to an unresolved V gene where checked; the cause of the rest is unknown. That table gives V, J and clone size, and the DNA gave D and trimming. Here the sample has millions of clones; roughly 95% occur a single time. The ten top clones hold 0.85% to 1.2% of the sample.

The investigation overall reported the following: The small number of donors limited the genetic and exposure-history diversity represented. Larger estimated clonotype richness was generally found for naive subsets than for memory subsets. Clonotypes shared by all four sorted-subset donors showed higher generation probabilities than non-shared clonotypes. Pairwise subsampling indicated that sequencing depth was expected to affect the degree of clonotype sharing among donors. Sampling was limited to blood, and TCR repertoires in tissue likely differ from TCR repertoires in blood. When several donors were compared, the shared fraction of clonotypes was about 5% for naive CD4, about 4% for naive CD8, about 2.4% for memory CD4, and about 0.36% for memory CD8. Even with the large sequencing depth, rarefaction of the sorted-subset datasets indicated that sequencing was incomplete.

With respect to this clone: Its target antigen remains unknown. No clone much larger than this one lies a single base away; base qualities are absent.

CD8 naive samples consisted of CD45RO-negative cells that were positively selected for CCR7, yielding a CD45RA+CCR7+ population without TemRA cells. The donors were healthy, HIV-negative adults who had no recently reported acute infections or vaccinations. Every donor was a Caucasian adult living in Nashville, Tennessee, USA. After blood collection by leukapheresis, PBMCs were isolated using Ficoll-Histopaque density gradient centrifugation and then cryopreserved in the vapor phase of liquid nitrogen. Analytical flow cytometry was used to check the purity and quantity of each magnetically sorted T cell population. Genomic DNA was isolated from every sorted fraction and measured by UV absorbance on a Nanodrop 2000c.

The sequence came from a man between 18 and 29 years old in good health. Sequencing was done on a sample of naive CD8+ T cells sorted from blood. The sample's cell subset or site, from its label and the paper: CD45RA+CCR7+. The rearranged chain carries TRBV6-5 and TRBJ2-1; 9 of the junction bases match TRBD1. The CDR3 in this case is CASSYSPGQGINEQFF. The DNA sequence follows: TGTGCCAGCAGTTACTCCCCGGGACAGGGTATCAATGAGCAGTTCTTC.